These T cell receptor beta chains were read from a single sample in a study of cytomegalovirus exposure and HLA in healthy donors. TCRdb keeps only in-frame clones here, not all; method: immunoSEQ multiplex PCR. This sample carries roughly 84,000 clones, 63% of them seen once, and the ten largest clones take about 15%. The sequencing sample was made of PBMCs. The receptors stem from a woman between 40 and 55 years old in good health and CMV-seropositive. CDR3s include the opening cysteine and the closing phenylalanine or tryptophan. Fields, in order: D gene, V gene, clone size, J gene, CDR3 length, CDR3 DNA, CDR3 protein. A D gene is named only where the DNA matches it firmly. Expanded clones are given a class, and other clones once, few, many or no size at all.

D gene: NA
V gene: TRBV11-3
clone size: NA
J gene: TRBJ2-1
CDR3 length: 12
CDR3 DNA: TGTGCCAGCAGCACTCACTACAATGAGCAGTTCTTC
CDR3 protein: CASSTHYNEQFF

D gene: NA
V gene: TRBV27
clone size: NA
J gene: TRBJ2-7
CDR3 length: 13
CDR3 DNA: TGTGCCAGCAGTCCCCGTGAGCCCTACGAGCAGTACTTC
CDR3 protein: CASSPREPYEQYF

D gene: TRBD1
V gene: TRBV28
clone size: NA
J gene: TRBJ1-2
CDR3 length: 14
CDR3 DNA: TGTGCCAGCAGTCGCCCCCCGACAGGGGCCGGCTACACCTTC
CDR3 protein: CASSRPPTGAGYTF

D gene: NA
V gene: TRBV7-6
clone size: NA
J gene: TRBJ1-1
CDR3 length: 14
CDR3 DNA: TGTGCCAGCAGCTTAGCGCGGGTGAACACTGAAGCTTTCTTT
CDR3 protein: CASSLARVNTEAFF

D gene: NA
V gene: TRBV27
clone size: NA
J gene: TRBJ1-1
CDR3 length: 13
CDR3 DNA: TGTGCCAGCAGTTTGAGAGGGAACACTGAAGCTTTCTTT
CDR3 protein: CASSLRGNTEAFF

D gene: TRBD1
V gene: TRBV27
clone size: NA
J gene: TRBJ1-5
CDR3 length: 16
CDR3 DNA: TGTGCCAGCAGTTCCCTCGGGGACAGGGGCAATCAGCCCCAGCATTTT
CDR3 protein: CASSSLGDRGNQPQHF

D gene: TRBD1
V gene: TRBV19
clone size: few
J gene: TRBJ1-2
CDR3 length: 14
CDR3 DNA: TGTGCCAGTAGTATCGCCGCAGGGGGCTATGGCTACACCTTC
CDR3 protein: CASSIAAGGYGYTF

D gene: TRBD2
V gene: TRBV27
clone size: few
J gene: TRBJ2-7
CDR3 length: 15
CDR3 DNA: TGTGCCAGCACTACATGGACTAGCGGGAGTTACGAGCAGTACTTC
CDR3 protein: CASTTWTSGSYEQYF

D gene: NA
V gene: TRBV12-5
clone size: NA
J gene: TRBJ2-2
CDR3 length: 14
CDR3 DNA: TGTGCTAGTGGTGGCGGAGGAGACACCGGGGAGCTGTTTTTT
CDR3 protein: CASGGGGDTGELFF

D gene: TRBD1
V gene: TRBV7-8
clone size: NA
J gene: TRBJ1-2
CDR3 length: 14
CDR3 DNA: TGTGCCAGCGCGACTTCGACAGGGGTGTCTGGCTACACCTTC
CDR3 protein: CASATSTGVSGYTF

D gene: NA
V gene: TRBV20-1
clone size: NA
J gene: TRBJ1-1
CDR3 length: 10
CDR3 DNA: TGCAGTGCCAGTTACACTGAAGCTTTCTTT
CDR3 protein: CSASYTEAFF

D gene: TRBD2
V gene: TRBV7-2
clone size: NA
J gene: TRBJ2-7
CDR3 length: 14
CDR3 DNA: TGTGCCAGCAGCCCACCCCGGGAGGCGTCCGAGCAGTACTTC
CDR3 protein: CASSPPREASEQYF

D gene: NA
V gene: TRBV7-2
clone size: NA
J gene: TRBJ2-7
CDR3 length: 15
CDR3 DNA: TGTGCCAGCAGCTTAGAGTCAGGTTCCGCCTACGAGCAGTACTTC
CDR3 protein: CASSLESGSAYEQYF

D gene: TRBD1
V gene: TRBV29-1
clone size: few
J gene: TRBJ2-5
CDR3 length: 12
CDR3 DNA: TGCAGCGCCTCGACAGGGGCCGAGACCCAGTACTTC
CDR3 protein: CSASTGAETQYF

D gene: TRBD2
V gene: TRBV14
clone size: NA
J gene: TRBJ2-1
CDR3 length: 17
CDR3 DNA: TGTGCCAGCAGCCATAATCCCGGACTAGCGGGGTACAATGAGCAGTTCTTC
CDR3 protein: CASSHNPGLAGYNEQFF

D gene: TRBD2
V gene: TRBV5-4
clone size: NA
J gene: TRBJ2-3
CDR3 length: 15
CDR3 DNA: TGTGCCAGCAGCTTGACTAGCGGGAGAACAGATACGCAGTATTTT
CDR3 protein: CASSLTSGRTDTQYF

D gene: TRBD2
V gene: TRBV4-3
clone size: NA
J gene: TRBJ2-7
CDR3 length: 17
CDR3 DNA: TGCGCCAGCAGCCAAGAGTTTGCTAGCGGAAGCTCCTACGAGCAGTACTTC
CDR3 protein: CASSQEFASGSSYEQYF

D gene: TRBD1
V gene: TRBV28
clone size: NA
J gene: TRBJ2-7
CDR3 length: 14
CDR3 DNA: TGTGCCAGCAGTTTATCGGACAGGGTCTACGAGCAGTACTTC
CDR3 protein: CASSLSDRVYEQYF

D gene: NA
V gene: TRBV7-9
clone size: NA
J gene: TRBJ1-1
CDR3 length: 16
CDR3 DNA: TGTGCCGGCAGCCACTCTTCCCTACAGGGGAACACTGAAGCTTTCTTT
CDR3 protein: CAGSHSSLQGNTEAFF

D gene: NA
V gene: TRBV7-9
clone size: few
J gene: TRBJ2-7
CDR3 length: 14
CDR3 DNA: TGTGCCAGCAGCTTAATAGCGGACTCCTACGAGCAGTACTTC
CDR3 protein: CASSLIADSYEQYF

D gene: NA
V gene: TRBV5-1
clone size: NA
J gene: TRBJ1-1
CDR3 length: 18
CDR3 DNA: TGCGCCAGCAGCGCAAGGGGGGGGCTGGAGGTGCTGAACACTGAAGCTTTCTTT
CDR3 protein: CASSARGGLEVLNTEAFF

D gene: NA
V gene: TRBV28
clone size: NA
J gene: TRBJ2-5
CDR3 length: 15
CDR3 DNA: TGTGCCAGCAGCAGCCCTGACAGATTACAAGAGACCCAGTACTTC
CDR3 protein: CASSSPDRLQETQYF